This passage covers 3 T cell receptor beta chains from one sample sequenced in a study of blood T cell repertoires in COVID-19. Sequencing was performed with immunoSEQ multiplex PCR; in TCRdb, only in-frame clones are kept and a portion is missing. The sample holds about 73,000 clones, roughly 80% seen once. Sequencing input: peripheral blood. The receptors were sampled from a woman aged 55 to 70 with acute or convalescent COVID-19.

The chain joins TRBV10-1 to TRBJ2-1; D is ambiguous. Germline-derived CDR1 and CDR2 are WNHNN and SYGVQD (reference sequence). Trimming left V 9 bases short and J 5 bases short, with 17 bases between. This CDR3 is 14 amino acids long. The CDR3 spells CASPGCAVHNEQFF. In DNA form, the CDR3 reads TGCGCCAGTCCGGGTTGCGCGGTCCACAATGAGCAGTTCTTC.

The gene calls are TRBV12-3 or TRBV12-4 and TRBJ1-6, with 8 bases identical to TRBD1. The CDR3 runs 13 residues. V was clipped by 10 bases and J by 9 bases; unmatched bases: 8. The chain's CDR3 is CATRGTGVSPLHF. As DNA, the CDR3 is TGTGCCACCCGGGGGACAGGAGTTTCACCCCTCCACTTT.

The chain is built from TRBV30 and TRBJ2-5; maybe TRBD2 (5 bases). This CDR3 region has 12 residues. Germline V gene lookup returns CDR1 GTSNPN and CDR2 SVGIG (reference sequence). V was trimmed by 5 bases and J by 7 bases, leaving 14 bases between them. CDR3 loop: CAWGPSSRTQYF. CDR3 nucleotides: TGTGCCTGGGGGCCGTCTAGCCGGACCCAGTACTTC.